This T cell receptor beta chain was retrieved from a study of blood T cells in healthy people across ages. Overall study: About one barcoded beta molecule was captured per two T cells (by template switching).

Notes on the study in general: Long-lived and aged donors differed, with more naive CD4+ cells and higher diversity in the long-lived.

The use of a sample-barcoded 5' primer and a J-beta primer mix characterized a second PCR of 7 to 11 cycles. There were at least 3 million CDR3-containing paired-end reads obtained from each sample. TCRdb called the 5' RACE reads again in MiXCR, with one record for every CDR3 protein. The table records some 1.1 million distinct CDR3 sequences, about two fifths of them present only once. This CDR3 comprises 14 residues. CDR1 MNHEY and CDR2 SVGEGT come from the germline V gene. Trimming cost V 6 bases and J 6 bases, with 17 bases left between them. On this clonotype: Its antigen is unknown.

The V and J genes are TRBV6-2 or TRBV6-3 and TRBJ1-2; D remains unclear. This receptor was identified in a man aged 18-30 years in good health. Sequences were obtained from blood. CDR3 nucleotides: TGTGCCAGCAGCCAATTAATCACGGGAAATGGCTACACCTTC. The encoded protein is CASSQLITGNGYTF.